The present entry profiles one T cell receptor (beta chain) with its context. Its specificity is unknown. This sample was taken from a study of T cells expressing NK-cell markers. Overall study results and limits: The study found dominant NKG2C+ clonotypes at 1.0-7.0% of CD8+ T cells in about six donors. In four donors, dominant clonotypes made up about 25-65% of CD3+CD56-NKG2C+ cells.

This CDR3 has 15 amino acids. Germline values: CDR1 SGHTA, CDR2 FQGNSA. UMI-tagged 5'RACE template switching yielded the TCR beta cDNA. TCRdb derives one entry per CDR3 protein from the 5' RACE reads, leaving out DNA. The sample table includes some 300,000 distinct CDR3 sequences. Sequenced sample: blood T cells: a sorted CD56 or NKG2C T cell subset, CD4+ or CD8+ T cells, or bulk PBMC T cells (not recorded which). The genes are TRBV7-2 and TRBJ2-1; TCRdb returns TRBD2, unconfirmable since there is no DNA. This TCR derives from a man aged 18 to 29 in good health. CDR3 in amino acids: CASSLELAGNNEQFF.